This TCR beta chain came from a study of a mutant IDH1 vaccine in newly diagnosed glioma. Study details: The earlier regimen, radiotherapy, temozolomide, or both, was most often both.

The time point was: week 35, safety follow-up. Topical imiquimod was applied with each vaccine dose, which held 300 ug of mutant IDH1 20-mer peptide. About this clone: The antigen is unknown.

Trimming stripped 0 bases from V and 2 bases from J, with 13 bases between. Germline V CDR1 and CDR2: MNHEY, SVGAGI. This CDR3 region has 16 residues. Method: immunoSEQ multiplex PCR; TCRdb's copy keeps in-frame clones and lacks some. Among fewer than 70,000 clones listed, around 90% were seen once. The rearrangement links TRBV6-5 to TRBJ1-1; D is possibly TRBD1 (5 bases). This clonotype originated in a man aged 30 to 45 with glioma. The source material was PBMCs, sampled from a glioma patient whose treatment included an IDH1 peptide vaccine. The CDR3 region has the DNA TGTGCCAGCAGTTACTCGAAGCCAGGGCCCAACACTGAAGCTTTCTTT. This encodes CASSYSKPGPNTEAFF.